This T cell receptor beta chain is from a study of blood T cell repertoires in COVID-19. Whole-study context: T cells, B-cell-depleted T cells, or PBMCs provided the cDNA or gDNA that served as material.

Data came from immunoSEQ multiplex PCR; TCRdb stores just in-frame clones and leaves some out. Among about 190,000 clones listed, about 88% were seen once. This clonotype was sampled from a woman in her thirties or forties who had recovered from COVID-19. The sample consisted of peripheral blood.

As DNA, the CDR3 is TGTGCCAGCTGTTTGAGCGTCACGAACACTGAAGCTTTCTTT. Encoded protein: CASCLSVTNTEAFF. The V call is TRBV6-5, the J call TRBJ1-1; D is unclear. CDR3 length: 14 residues. The germline V gene has CDR1 MNHEY and CDR2 SVGAGI. Trimming took 8 bases from V and 1 from J, leaving 14 bases between them.